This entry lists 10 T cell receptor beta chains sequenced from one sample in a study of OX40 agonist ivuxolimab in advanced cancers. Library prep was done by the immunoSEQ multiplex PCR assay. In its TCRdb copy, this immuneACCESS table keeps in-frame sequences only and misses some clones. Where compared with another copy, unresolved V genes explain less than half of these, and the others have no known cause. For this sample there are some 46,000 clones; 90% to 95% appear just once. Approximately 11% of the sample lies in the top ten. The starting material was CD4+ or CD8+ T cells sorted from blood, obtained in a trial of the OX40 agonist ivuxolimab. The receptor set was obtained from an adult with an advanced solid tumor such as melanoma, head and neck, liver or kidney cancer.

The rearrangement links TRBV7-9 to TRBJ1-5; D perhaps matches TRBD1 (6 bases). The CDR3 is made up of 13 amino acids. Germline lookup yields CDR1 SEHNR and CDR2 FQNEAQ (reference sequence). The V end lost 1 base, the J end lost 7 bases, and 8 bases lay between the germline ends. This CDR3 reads CASSLGRGQPQHF. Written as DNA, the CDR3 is TGTGCCAGCAGCTTAGGCAGGGGACAGCCCCAGCATTTT.

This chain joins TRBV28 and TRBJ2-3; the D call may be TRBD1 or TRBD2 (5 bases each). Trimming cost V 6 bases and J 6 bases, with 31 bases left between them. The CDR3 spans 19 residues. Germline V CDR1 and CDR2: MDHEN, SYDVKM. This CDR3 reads CASSQTGTRFRGLRDTQYF. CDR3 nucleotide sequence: TGTGCCAGCAGCCAGACGGGGACGAGATTCCGAGGACTGAGGGATACGCAGTATTTT.

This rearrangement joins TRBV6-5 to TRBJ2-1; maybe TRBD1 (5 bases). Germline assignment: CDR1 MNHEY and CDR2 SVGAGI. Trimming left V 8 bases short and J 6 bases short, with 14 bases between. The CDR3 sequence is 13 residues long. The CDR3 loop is CASSPGGANEQFF. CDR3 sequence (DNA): TGTGCCAGCTCCCCGGGTGGGGCCAATGAGCAGTTCTTC.

The CDR3 DNA sequence: TGTGCCAGCAGCGTAGGTCGAGGCGGGAGGTTATACAATGAGCAGTTCTTC. This codes for CASSVGRGGRLYNEQFF. This rearrangement joins TRBV9 to TRBJ2-1, with 8 bases identical to TRBD2. Trimming at V came to 0 bases and at J to 4 bases, leaving 9 bases not matched to a gene. Germline CDR1 SGDLS, CDR2 YYNGEE. The CDR3 sequence is 17 residues long.

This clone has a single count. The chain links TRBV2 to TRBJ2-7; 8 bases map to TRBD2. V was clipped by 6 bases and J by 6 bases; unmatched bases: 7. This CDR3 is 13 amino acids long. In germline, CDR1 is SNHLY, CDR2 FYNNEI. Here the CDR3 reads CASRSGRRGEQYF. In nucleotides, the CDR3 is TGTGCCAGCAGAAGCGGGAGAAGGGGCGAGCAGTACTTC.

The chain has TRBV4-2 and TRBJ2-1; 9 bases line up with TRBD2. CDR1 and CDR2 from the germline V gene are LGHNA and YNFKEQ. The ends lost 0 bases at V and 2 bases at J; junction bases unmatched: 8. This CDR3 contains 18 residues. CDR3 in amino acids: CASSQDSGRGNAYNEQFF. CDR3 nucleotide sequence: TGTGCCAGCAGCCAAGATAGCGGGAGAGGGAACGCCTACAATGAGCAGTTCTTC.

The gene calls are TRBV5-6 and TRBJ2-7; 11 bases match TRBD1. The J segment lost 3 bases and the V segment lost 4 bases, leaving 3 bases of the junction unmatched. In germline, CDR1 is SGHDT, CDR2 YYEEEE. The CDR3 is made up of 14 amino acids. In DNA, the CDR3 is TGTGCCAGCAGCCCCGGGACAGGGGGCTACGAGCAGTACTTC. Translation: CASSPGTGGYEQYF.

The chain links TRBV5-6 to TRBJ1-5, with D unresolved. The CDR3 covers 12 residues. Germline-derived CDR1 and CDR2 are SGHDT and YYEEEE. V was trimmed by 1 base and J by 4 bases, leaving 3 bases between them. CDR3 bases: TGTGCCAGCAGCTTGTTGAATCAGCCCCAGCATTTT. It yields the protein CASSLLNQPQHF.

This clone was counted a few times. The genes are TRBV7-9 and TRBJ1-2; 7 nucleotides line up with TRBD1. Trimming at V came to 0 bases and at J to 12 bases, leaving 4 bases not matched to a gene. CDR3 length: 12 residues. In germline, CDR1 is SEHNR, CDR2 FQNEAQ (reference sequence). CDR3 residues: CASSLAQTGNTF. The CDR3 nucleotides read TGTGCCAGCAGCTTAGCGCAGACAGGGAACACCTTC. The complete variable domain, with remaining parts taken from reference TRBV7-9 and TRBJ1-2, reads DTGVSQNPRHKITKRGQNVTFRCDPISEHNRLYWYRQTLGQGPEFLTYFQNEAQLEKSRLLSDRFSAERPKGSFSTLEIQRTEQGDSAMYLCASSLAQTGNTFGSGTRLTVV.

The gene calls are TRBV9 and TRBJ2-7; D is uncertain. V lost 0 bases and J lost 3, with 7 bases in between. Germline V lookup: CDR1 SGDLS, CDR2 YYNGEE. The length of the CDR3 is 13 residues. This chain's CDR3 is CASSVGQYYEQYF. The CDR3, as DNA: TGTGCCAGCAGCGTAGGCCAATACTACGAGCAGTACTTC.